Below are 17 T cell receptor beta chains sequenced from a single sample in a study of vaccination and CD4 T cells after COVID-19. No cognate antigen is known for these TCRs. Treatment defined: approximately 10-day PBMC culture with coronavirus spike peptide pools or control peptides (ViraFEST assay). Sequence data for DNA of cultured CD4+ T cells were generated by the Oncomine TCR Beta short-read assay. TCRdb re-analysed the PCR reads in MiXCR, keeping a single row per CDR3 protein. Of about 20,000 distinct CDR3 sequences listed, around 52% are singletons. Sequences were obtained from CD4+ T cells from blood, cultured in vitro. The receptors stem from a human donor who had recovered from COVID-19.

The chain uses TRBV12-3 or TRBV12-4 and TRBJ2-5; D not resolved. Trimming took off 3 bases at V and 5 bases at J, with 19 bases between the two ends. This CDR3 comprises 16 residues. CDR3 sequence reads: CASSFMGYWGGETQYF. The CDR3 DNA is TGTGCCAGCAGTTTTATGGGATACTGGGGTGGGGAGACCCAGTACTTC.

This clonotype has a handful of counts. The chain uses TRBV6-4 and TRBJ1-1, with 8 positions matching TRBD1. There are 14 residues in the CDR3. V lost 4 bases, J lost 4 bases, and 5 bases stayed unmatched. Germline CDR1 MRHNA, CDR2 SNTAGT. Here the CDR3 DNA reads TGTGCCAGCAGTGCGGACAGGGAGGGCACTGAAGCTTTCTTT. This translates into CASSADREGTEAFF.

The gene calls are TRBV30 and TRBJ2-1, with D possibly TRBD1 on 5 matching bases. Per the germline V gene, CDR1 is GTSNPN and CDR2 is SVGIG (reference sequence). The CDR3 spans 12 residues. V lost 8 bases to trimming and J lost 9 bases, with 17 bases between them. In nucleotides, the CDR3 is TGTGCCGGTGAGGCCCTGGGGCGTGAGCAGTTCTTC. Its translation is CAGEALGREQFF.

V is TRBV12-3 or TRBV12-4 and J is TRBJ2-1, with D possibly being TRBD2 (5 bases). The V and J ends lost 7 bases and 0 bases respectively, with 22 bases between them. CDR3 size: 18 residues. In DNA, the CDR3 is TGTGCCAGCATACGGGGTCGAGGCGGAGAGAGCTCCTACAATGAGCAGTTCTTC. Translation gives CASIRGRGGESSYNEQFF.

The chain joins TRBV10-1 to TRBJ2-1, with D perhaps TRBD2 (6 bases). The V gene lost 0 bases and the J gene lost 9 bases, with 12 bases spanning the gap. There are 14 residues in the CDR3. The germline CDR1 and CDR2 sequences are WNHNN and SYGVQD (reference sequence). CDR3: CASSESVAEGEQFF. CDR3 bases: TGCGCCAGCAGTGAGTCGGTCGCGGAGGGTGAGCAGTTCTTC.

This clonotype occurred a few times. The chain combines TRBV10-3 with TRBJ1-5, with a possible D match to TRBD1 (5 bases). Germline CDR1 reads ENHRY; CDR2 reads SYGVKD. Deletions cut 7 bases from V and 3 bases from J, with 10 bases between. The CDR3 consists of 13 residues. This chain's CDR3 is CAIMGGTNQPQHF. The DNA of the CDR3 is TGTGCCATCATGGGGGGGACCAATCAGCCCCAGCATTTT.

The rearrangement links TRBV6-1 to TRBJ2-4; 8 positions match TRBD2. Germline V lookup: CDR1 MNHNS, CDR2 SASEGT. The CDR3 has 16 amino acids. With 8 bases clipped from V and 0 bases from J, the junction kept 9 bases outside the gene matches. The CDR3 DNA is TGTGCCAGCGGCCCGGGGGGGAGTAGAGCCAAAAACATTCAGTACTTC. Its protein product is CASGPGGSRAKNIQYF.

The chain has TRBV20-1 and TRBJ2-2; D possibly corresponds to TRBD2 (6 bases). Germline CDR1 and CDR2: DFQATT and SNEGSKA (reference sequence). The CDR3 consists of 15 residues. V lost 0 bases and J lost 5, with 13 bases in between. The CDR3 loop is CSARDGGDQTGELFF. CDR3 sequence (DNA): TGCAGTGCTAGAGATGGCGGGGATCAAACCGGGGAGCTGTTTTTT.

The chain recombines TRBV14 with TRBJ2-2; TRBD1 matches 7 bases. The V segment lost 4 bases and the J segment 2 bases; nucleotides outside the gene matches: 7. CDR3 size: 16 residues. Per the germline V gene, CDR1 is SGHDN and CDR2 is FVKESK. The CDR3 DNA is TGTGCCAGCAGCCGGGGCAGGGGGAGAAACACCGGGGAGCTGTTTTTT. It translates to CASSRGRGRNTGELFF.

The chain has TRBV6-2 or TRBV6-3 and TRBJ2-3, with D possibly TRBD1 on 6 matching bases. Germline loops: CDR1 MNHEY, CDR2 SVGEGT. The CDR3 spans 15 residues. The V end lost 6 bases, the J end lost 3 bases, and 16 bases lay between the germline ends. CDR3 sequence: CASSPGQGLTDTQYF. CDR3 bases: TGTGCCAGCAGCCCCGGCCAGGGGTTGACAGATACGCAGTATTTT.

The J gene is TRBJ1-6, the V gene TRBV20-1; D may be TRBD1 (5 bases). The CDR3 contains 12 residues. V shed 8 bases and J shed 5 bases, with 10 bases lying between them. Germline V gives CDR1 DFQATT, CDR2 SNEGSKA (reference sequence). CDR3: CSPLGDNSPLHF. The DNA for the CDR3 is TGCAGTCCTCTAGGGGATAATTCACCCCTCCACTTT.

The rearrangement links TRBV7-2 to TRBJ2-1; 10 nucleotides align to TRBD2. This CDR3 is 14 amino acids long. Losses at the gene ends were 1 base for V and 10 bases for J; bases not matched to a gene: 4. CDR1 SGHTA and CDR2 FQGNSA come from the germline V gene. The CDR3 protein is CASSLVASGGEQFF. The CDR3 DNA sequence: TGTGCCAGCAGCTTAGTAGCTAGCGGGGGAGAGCAGTTCTTC. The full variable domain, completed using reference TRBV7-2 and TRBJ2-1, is GAGVSQSPSNKVTEKGKDVELRCDPISGHTALYWYRQSLGQGLEFLIYFQGNSAPDKSGLPSDRFSAERTGGSVSTLTIQRTQQEDSAVYLCASSLVASGGEQFFGPGTRLTVL.

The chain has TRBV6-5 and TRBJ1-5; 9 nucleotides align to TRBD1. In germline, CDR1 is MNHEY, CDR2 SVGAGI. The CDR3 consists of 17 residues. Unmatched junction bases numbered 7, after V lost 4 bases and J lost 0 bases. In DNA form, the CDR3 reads TGTGCCAGCAGTTTCCGGGACAGGGTCTATAGCAATCAGCCCCAGCATTTT. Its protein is CASSFRDRVYSNQPQHF.

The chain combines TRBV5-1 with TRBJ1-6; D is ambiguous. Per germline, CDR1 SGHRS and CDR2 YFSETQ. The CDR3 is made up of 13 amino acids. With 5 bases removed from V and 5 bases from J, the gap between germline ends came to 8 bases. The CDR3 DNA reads TGCGCCAGCAGGGCAGTTAATAATTCACCCCTCCACTTT. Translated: CASRAVNNSPLHF.

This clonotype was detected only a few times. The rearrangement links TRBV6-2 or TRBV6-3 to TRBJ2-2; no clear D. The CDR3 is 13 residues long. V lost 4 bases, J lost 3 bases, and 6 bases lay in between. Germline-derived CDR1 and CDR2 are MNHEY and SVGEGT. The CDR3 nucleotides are TGTGCCAGCAGTTGGGAATACACCGGGGAGCTGTTTTTT. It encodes CASSWEYTGELFF.

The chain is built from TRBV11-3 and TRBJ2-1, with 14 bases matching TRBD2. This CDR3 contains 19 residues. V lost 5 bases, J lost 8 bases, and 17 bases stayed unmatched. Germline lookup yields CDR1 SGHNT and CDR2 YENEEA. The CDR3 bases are TGTGCCAGCAGCCTTAGACATCCGGGACTAGCGGGGGTTTCCTATGAGCAGTTCTTC. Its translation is CASSLRHPGLAGVSYEQFF.

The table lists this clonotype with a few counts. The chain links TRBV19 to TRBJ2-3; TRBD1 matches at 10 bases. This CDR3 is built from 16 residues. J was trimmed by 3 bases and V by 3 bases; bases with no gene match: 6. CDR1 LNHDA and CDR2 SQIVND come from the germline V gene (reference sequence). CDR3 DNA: TGTGCCAGTAGTATGGGCCCGGGACAGGGGACAGATACGCAGTATTTT. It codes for CASSMGPGQGTDTQYF.